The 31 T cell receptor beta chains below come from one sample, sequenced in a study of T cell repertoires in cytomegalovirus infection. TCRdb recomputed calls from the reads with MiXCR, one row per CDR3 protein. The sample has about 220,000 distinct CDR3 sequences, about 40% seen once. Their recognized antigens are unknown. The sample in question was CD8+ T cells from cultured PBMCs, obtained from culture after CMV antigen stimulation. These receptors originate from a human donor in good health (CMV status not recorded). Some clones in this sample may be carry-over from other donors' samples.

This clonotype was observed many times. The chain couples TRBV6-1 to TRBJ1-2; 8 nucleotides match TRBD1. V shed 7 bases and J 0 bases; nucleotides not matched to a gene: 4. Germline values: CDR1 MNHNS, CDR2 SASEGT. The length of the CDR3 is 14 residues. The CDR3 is CASTRQGTNYGYTF. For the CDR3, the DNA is TGTGCCAGCACCCGACAGGGGACTAACTATGGCTACACCTTC.

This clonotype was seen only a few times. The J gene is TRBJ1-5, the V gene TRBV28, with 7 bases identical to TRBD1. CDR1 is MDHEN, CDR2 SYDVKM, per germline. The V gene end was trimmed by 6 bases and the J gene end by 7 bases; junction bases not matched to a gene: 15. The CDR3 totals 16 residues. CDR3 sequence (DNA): TGTGCCAGCAGCCCGGACAGGCCCTACCGGGGCCAGCCCCAGCATTTT. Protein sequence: CASSPDRPYRGQPQHF.

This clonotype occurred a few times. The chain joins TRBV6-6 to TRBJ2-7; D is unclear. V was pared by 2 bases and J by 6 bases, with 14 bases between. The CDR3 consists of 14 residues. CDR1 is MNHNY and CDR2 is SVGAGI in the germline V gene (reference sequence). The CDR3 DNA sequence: TGTGCCAGCAGTTACCTGGAAAGGGTGACCGAGCAGTACTTC. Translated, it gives CASSYLERVTEQYF.

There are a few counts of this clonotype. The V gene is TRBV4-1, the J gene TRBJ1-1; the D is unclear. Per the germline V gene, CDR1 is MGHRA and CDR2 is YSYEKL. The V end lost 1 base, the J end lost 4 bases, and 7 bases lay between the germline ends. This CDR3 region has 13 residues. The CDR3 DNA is TGCGCCAGCAGCCAAGCTAGGAGCACTGAAGCTTTCTTT. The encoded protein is CASSQARSTEAFF.

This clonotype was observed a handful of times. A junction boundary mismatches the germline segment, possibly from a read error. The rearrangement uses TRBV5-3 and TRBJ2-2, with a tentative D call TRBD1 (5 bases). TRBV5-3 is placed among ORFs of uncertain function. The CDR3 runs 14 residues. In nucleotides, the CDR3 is TGTGCCAGCAGCTTCAGGGTGTTTGGCGGGGAGCTGTTTTTT. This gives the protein CASSFRVFGGELFF.

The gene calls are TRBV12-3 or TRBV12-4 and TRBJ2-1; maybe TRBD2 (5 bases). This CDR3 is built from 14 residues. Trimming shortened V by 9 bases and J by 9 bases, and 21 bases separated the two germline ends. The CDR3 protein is CASTFGGLVGEQFF. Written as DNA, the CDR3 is TGTGCCAGTACCTTTGGCGGACTGGTGGGTGAGCAGTTCTTC.

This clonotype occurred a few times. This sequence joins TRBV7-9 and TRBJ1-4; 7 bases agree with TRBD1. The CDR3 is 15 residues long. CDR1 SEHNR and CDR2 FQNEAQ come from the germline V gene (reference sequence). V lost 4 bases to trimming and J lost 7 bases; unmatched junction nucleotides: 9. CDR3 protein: CASSSLQGEPEKLFF. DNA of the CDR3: TGTGCCAGCAGCTCCCTTCAGGGGGAGCCTGAAAAACTGTTTTTT.

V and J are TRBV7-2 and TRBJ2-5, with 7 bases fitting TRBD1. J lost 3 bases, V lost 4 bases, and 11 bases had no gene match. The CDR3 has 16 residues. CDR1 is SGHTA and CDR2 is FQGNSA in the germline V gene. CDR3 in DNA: TGTGCCAGCAGCTCGCGAGGTCCGGACAGGAAAGAGACCCAGTACTTC. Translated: CASSSRGPDRKETQYF. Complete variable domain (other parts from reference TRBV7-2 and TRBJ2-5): GAGVSQSPSNKVTEKGKDVELRCDPISGHTALYWYRQSLGQGLEFLIYFQGNSAPDKSGLPSDRFSAERTGGSVSTLTIQRTQQEDSAVYLCASSSRGPDRKETQYFGPGTRLLVL.

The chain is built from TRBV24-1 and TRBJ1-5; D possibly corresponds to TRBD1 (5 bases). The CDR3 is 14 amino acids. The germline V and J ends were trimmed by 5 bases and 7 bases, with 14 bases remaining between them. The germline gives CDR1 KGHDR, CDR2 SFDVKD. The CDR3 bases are TGTGCCACCAGTGCGGCAGGGAGCTTGCAGCCCCAGCATTTT. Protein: CATSAAGSLQPQHF.

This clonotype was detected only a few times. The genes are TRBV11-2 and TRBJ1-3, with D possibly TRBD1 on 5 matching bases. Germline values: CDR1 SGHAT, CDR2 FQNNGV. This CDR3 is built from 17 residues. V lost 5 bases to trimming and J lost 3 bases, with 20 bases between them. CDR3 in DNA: TGTGCCAGCAGCACCGGAGGCCAGGGAATAGATGGAAACACCATATATTTT. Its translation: CASSTGGQGIDGNTIYF.

CDR3 in DNA: TGTGCCAGCAGCTCTGGGTTTTTCCAAGAGACCCAGTACTTC. It translates to CASSSGFFQETQYF. This chain joins TRBV7-9 and TRBJ2-5; no clear D. The length of the CDR3 is 14 residues. The V end was cut by 4 bases, the J end by 1 base, with 10 bases between. Germline assignment: CDR1 SEHNR and CDR2 FQNEAQ (reference sequence).

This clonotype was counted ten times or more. The CDR3, as DNA: TGTGCCAGCAGTCCCGGGACTAGCGGGAGACTCCAAGAGACCCAGTACTTC. It codes for CASSPGTSGRLQETQYF. This sequence joins TRBV7-8 and TRBJ2-5; TRBD2 aligns across 14 bases. V shed 6 bases and J 1 base; nucleotides not matched to a gene: 7. The CDR3 totals 17 residues. Per the germline V gene, CDR1 is SGHVS and CDR2 is FQNEAQ.

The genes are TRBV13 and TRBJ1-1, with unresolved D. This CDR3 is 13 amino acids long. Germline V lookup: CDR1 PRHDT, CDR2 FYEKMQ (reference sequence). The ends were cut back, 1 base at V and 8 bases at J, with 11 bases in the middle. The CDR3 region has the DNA TGTGCCAGCAGCTTAGTCTTGGCAAACGAAGCTTTCTTT. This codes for CASSLVLANEAFF.

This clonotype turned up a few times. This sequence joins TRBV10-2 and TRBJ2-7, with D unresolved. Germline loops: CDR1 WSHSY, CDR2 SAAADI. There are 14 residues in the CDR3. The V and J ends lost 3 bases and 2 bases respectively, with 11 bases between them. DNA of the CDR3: TGCGCCAGCAGTGAAAGAAGGCTGGCCTACGAGCAGTACTTC. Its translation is CASSERRLAYEQYF.

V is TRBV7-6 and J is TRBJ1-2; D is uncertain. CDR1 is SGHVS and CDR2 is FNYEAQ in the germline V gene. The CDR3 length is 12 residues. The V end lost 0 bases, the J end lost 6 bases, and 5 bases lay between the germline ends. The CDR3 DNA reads TGTGCCAGCAGCTTAGCCGGGGATGGCTACACCTTC. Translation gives CASSLAGDGYTF.

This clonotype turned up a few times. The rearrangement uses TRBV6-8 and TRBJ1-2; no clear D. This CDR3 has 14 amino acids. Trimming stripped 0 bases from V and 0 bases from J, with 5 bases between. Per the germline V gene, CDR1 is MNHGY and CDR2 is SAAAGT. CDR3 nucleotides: TGTGCCAGCAGTTACTCGCCGCCTAACTATGGCTACACCTTC. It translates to CASSYSPPNYGYTF.

The chain's CDR3 is CASSSRTEEKLFF. CDR3 nucleotides: TGTGCCAGCAGCTCTCGGACAGAGGAAAAACTGTTTTTT. V usage is TRBV7-8 and J usage is TRBJ1-4; D is possibly TRBD1 (6 bases). CDR1 SGHVS and CDR2 FQNEAQ come from the germline V gene. The CDR3 is 13 amino acids. Trimming cost V 4 bases and J 8 bases, with 11 bases left between them.

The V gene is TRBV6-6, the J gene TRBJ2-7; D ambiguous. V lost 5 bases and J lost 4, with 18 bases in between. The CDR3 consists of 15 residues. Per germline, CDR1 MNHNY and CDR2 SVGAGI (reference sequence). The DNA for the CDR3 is TGTGCCAGCAGTGCCCGGACCGTATCAGAGTACGAGCAGTACTTC. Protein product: CASSARTVSEYEQYF.

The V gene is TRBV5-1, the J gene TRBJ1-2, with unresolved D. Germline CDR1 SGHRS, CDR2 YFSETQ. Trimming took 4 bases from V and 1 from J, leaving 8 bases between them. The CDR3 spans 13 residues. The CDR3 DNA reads TGCGCCAGCAGCCTTCCAGATAACTATGGCTACACCTTC. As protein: CASSLPDNYGYTF.

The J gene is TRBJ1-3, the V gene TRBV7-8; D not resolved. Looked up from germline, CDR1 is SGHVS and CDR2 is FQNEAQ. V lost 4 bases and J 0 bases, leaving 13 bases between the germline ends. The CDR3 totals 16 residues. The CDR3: CASSSILRSSGNTIYF. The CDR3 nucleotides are TGTGCCAGCAGCTCGATTCTGAGGAGCTCTGGAAACACCATATATTTT.

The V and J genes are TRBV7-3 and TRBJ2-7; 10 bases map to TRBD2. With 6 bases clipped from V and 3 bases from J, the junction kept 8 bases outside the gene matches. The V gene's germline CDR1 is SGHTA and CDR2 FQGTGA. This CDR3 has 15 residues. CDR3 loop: CASSQLSGGRYEQYF. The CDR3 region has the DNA TGTGCCAGCAGTCAACTTAGCGGGGGGCGCTACGAGCAGTACTTC.

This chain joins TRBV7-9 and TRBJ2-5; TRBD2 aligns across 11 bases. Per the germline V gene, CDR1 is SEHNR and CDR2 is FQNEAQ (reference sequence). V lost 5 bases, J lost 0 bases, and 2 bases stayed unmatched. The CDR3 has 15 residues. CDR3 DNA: TGTGCCAGCAGCGAACTAGCGGGGGACCAAGAGACCCAGTACTTC. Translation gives CASSELAGDQETQYF.

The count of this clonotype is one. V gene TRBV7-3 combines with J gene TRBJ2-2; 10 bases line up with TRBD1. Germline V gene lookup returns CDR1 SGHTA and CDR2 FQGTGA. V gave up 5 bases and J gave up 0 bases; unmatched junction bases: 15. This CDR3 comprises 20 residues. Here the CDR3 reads CASSPTGTGASTPNTGELFF. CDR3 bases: TGTGCCAGCAGCCCCACCGGGACAGGGGCCTCTACGCCGAACACCGGGGAGCTGTTTTTT.

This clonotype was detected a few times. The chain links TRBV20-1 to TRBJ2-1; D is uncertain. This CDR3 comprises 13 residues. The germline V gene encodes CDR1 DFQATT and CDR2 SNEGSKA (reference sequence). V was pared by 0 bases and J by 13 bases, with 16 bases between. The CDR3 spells CSAREIRNLVQFF. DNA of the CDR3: TGCAGTGCTAGAGAAATTCGAAACCTCGTACAGTTCTTC.

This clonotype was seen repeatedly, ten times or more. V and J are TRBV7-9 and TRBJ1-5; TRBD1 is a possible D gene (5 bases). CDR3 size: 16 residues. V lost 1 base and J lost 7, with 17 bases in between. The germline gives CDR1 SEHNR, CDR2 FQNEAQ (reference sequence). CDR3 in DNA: TGTGCCAGCAGCTTAGTATCGGGGGAGGCAGGACAGCCCCAGCATTTT. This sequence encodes CASSLVSGEAGQPQHF.

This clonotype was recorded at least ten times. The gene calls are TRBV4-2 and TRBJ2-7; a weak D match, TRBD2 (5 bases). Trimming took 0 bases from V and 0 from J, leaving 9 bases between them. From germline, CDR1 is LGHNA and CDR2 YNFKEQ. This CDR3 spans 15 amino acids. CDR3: CASSQEKSGSYEQYF. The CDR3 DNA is TGTGCCAGCAGCCAAGAAAAGAGCGGCTCCTACGAGCAGTACTTC.

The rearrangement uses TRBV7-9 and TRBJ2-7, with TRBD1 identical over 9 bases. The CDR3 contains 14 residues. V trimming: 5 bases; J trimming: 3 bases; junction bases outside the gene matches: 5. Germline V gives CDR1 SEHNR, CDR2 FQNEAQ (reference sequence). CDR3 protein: CASSEGQGGYEQYF. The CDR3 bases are TGTGCCAGCAGCGAGGGACAGGGAGGCTACGAGCAGTACTTC.

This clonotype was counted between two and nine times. CDR3 sequence (DNA): TGTGCCAGCAGTTTTCGACAGGGGAGGAATTCACCCCTCCACTTT. Amino acid sequence: CASSFRQGRNSPLHF. The chain has TRBV28 and TRBJ1-6; 8 nucleotides match TRBD1. V lost 3 bases to trimming and J lost 7 bases; unmatched junction nucleotides: 5. Germline V lookup: CDR1 MDHEN, CDR2 SYDVKM. The CDR3 consists of 15 residues.

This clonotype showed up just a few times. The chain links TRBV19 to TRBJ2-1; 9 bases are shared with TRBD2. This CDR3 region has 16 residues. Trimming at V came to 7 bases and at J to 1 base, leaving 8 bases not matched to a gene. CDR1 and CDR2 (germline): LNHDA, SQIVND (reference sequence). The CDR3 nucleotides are TGTGCCAGTACTCTTGCGGGGGGGCCTTCCTACAATGAGCAGTTCTTC. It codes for CASTLAGGPSYNEQFF.

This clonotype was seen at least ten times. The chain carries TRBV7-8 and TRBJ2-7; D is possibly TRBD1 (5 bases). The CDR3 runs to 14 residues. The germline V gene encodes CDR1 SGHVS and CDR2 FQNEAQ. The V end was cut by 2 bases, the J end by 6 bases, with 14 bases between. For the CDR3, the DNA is TGTGCCAGCAGCTTACCCCTGGACAACCGCGAGCAGTACTTC. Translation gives CASSLPLDNREQYF.

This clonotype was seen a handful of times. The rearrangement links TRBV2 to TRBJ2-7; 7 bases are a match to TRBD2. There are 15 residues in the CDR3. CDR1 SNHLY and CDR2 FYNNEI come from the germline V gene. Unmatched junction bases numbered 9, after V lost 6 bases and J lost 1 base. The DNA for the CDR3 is TGTGCCAGCAGGAAGGGGAGCGGGGTGTCCTACGAGCAGTACTTC. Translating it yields CASRKGSGVSYEQYF.